The TCR beta chain described here comes from a study of Ad26.COV2.S vaccination and SARS-CoV-2 variants. Germline V CDR1 and CDR2: MGHRA, YSYEKL. There are 13 residues in the CDR3. Trimming pared 3 bases from V and 4 bases from J, leaving 10 bases between. The assay was immunoSEQ multiplex PCR, and TCRdb's table has in-frame clones only and misses some. The sample yields 300,000 to 450,000 clones, roughly 94% seen once. This TCR was recovered from a human donor who had recovered from COVID-19. The sequencing here drew on peripheral blood, taken after recovery from COVID-19. The chain uses TRBV4-1 and TRBJ2-7; D is perhaps TRBD1 or TRBD2 (5 bases each). The DNA of the CDR3 is TGCGCCAGCAGCCACGGGACGGCGTACGAGCAGTACTTC. It codes for CASSHGTAYEQYF.